One sample yielded the 14 T cell receptor beta chains listed below, sequenced in a study of control samples from healthy donors and cancer patients. The table came from immunoSEQ multiplex PCR; TCRdb's copy has only in-frame clones and leaves some out. Of approximately 60,000 clones in the sample, around 90% were seen once. Material for sequencing was PBMCs. The receptor set was obtained from a man in his thirties or forties with colorectal cancer.

The chain recombines TRBV10-3 with TRBJ2-3, with D uncertain. The V end lost 2 bases, the J end lost 0 bases, and 12 bases lay between the germline ends. The V gene's germline CDR1 is ENHRY and CDR2 SYGVKD. This CDR3 comprises 16 residues. In nucleotides, the CDR3 is TGTGCCATCAGTGAGCTCGGCCAGACGAGCACAGATACGCAGTATTTT. Translating gives CAISELGQTSTDTQYF.

This sequence joins TRBV10-3 and TRBJ1-1; 10 bases map to TRBD1. V shed 6 bases, J shed 13 bases, and the junction held 14 bases outside the gene matches. The CDR3 is made up of 14 amino acids. Per the germline V gene, CDR1 is ENHRY and CDR2 is SYGVKD. The CDR3 DNA reads TGTGCCATCAGCGCACCCGGACAGGGGGGCGTCGGTTTCTTT. Its translation is CAISAPGQGGVGFF.

This chain links TRBV27 with TRBJ1-5; D is undetermined. The CDR3 extends over 14 amino acids. Trimming removed 8 bases from V and 6 bases from J, with 17 bases in between. CDR1 and CDR2 from the germline V gene are MNHEY and SMNVEV (reference sequence). CDR3 loop: CASPPWGRAQPQHF. For the CDR3, the DNA is TGTGCCAGCCCCCCGTGGGGTAGGGCTCAGCCCCAGCATTTT.

The chain couples TRBV5-1 to TRBJ1-1, with 7 positions matching TRBD1. The V gene's germline CDR1 is SGHRS and CDR2 YFSETQ. The CDR3 totals 14 residues. J gave up 3 bases and V 0 bases, and 2 bases lay outside the gene matches. The CDR3 is CASSLGGQDTEAFF. The CDR3 nucleotides are TGCGCCAGCAGCTTGGGAGGACAGGACACTGAAGCTTTCTTT.

CDR3 amino acids: CASSIGGFYQPQHF. The CDR3 DNA sequence: TGTGCCAGTAGTATAGGAGGATTCTATCAGCCCCAGCATTTT. The gene calls are TRBV19 and TRBJ1-5; D unclear. V lost 1 base to trimming and J lost 5 bases, with 9 bases between them. Germline V gene sequence: CDR1 LNHDA, CDR2 SQIVND (reference sequence). The CDR3 contains 14 residues.

V is TRBV5-4 and J is TRBJ1-2; the D gene is possibly TRBD1 (6 bases). CDR1 is SGHNT and CDR2 is YYREEE in the germline V gene (reference sequence). V lost 0 bases and J lost 8, with 11 bases in between. This CDR3 region has 13 residues. CDR3 sequence: CASSLVGDNGYTF. The CDR3 nucleotides are TGTGCCAGCAGCTTGGTGGGGGACAACGGCTACACCTTC.

The chain joins TRBV30 to TRBJ1-1; D gene unclear. V was clipped by 3 bases and J by 4 bases, with 12 bases between them. Germline V lookup: CDR1 GTSNPN, CDR2 SVGIG (reference sequence). The CDR3 spans 13 residues. CDR3 DNA sequence: TGTGCCTGGAGCCGAATGGTGGGCACTGAAGCTTTCTTT. Its protein product is CAWSRMVGTEAFF.

The chain joins TRBV18 to TRBJ1-6, with TRBD1 as a possible D gene (6 bases). The V and J ends lost 2 bases and 10 bases respectively, with 18 bases between them. Per germline, CDR1 KGHSH and CDR2 LQKENI. This CDR3 region has 16 residues. CDR3 bases: TGTGCCAGCTCACCAAATACACGGGGGGCAGGATCACCCCTCCACTTT. Its protein is CASSPNTRGAGSPLHF.

The chain has TRBV9 and TRBJ2-3; no clear D. The germline V gene encodes CDR1 SGDLS and CDR2 YYNGEE. The CDR3 runs 12 residues. V lost 4 bases and J 1 base, leaving 4 bases between the germline ends. The chain's CDR3 is CASSPRTDTQYF. The CDR3 nucleotides read TGTGCCAGCAGCCCCCGCACAGATACGCAGTATTTT.

The rearrangement links TRBV19 to TRBJ1-5; the match to TRBD1 covers 8 bases. Germline CDR1 reads LNHDA; CDR2 reads SQIVND (reference sequence). The junction had 6 bases not matched to a gene; V was cut back by 4 bases and J by 7 bases. The CDR3 consists of 14 residues. This CDR3 reads CASSTTGGRQPQHF. Here the CDR3 DNA reads TGTGCCAGTAGTACTACAGGGGGAAGGCAGCCCCAGCATTTT.

The V gene is TRBV5-1, the J gene TRBJ2-7, with D maybe TRBD1 (6 bases). Trimming stripped 0 bases from V and 3 bases from J, with 10 bases between. The CDR3 totals 14 residues. Germline values: CDR1 SGHRS, CDR2 YFSETQ. CDR3 protein: CASSLATGIYEQYF. DNA of the CDR3: TGCGCCAGCAGCTTGGCAACAGGGATCTACGAGCAGTACTTC.

J is TRBJ1-5 and V is TRBV19; D possibly corresponds to TRBD1 (5 bases). Trimming pared 6 bases from V and 6 bases from J, leaving 21 bases between. The CDR3 is 16 residues long. CDR1 LNHDA and CDR2 SQIVND come from the germline V gene (reference sequence). This chain's CDR3 is CASRNLGQGISQPQHF. Written as DNA, the CDR3 is TGTGCCAGTAGGAATCTGGGGCAGGGCATTAGTCAGCCCCAGCATTTT.

The chain combines TRBV4-1 with TRBJ2-2, with 13 nucleotides matching TRBD2. V lost 4 bases to trimming and J lost 7 bases; unmatched junction nucleotides: 12. CDR3 length equals 18 residues. Germline lookup yields CDR1 MGHRA and CDR2 YSYEKL. The CDR3: CASSPGLAGAPGGGELFF. CDR3 DNA: TGCGCCAGCAGCCCTGGACTAGCGGGGGCCCCTGGGGGCGGGGAGCTGTTTTTT.

The rearrangement joins TRBV5-6 to TRBJ2-1; 8 bases are shared with TRBD1. V was clipped by 4 bases and J by 8 bases; unmatched bases: 11. Germline assignment: CDR1 SGHDT and CDR2 YYEEEE. The CDR3 has 15 residues. The CDR3, as DNA: TGTGCCAGCAGCCCCAGAGACAGGGGTTGGCATGAGCAGTTCTTC. It specifies CASSPRDRGWHEQFF.